This T cell receptor beta chain was identified in a study of beta chain features in type 1 diabetes. The wider study: Age, gender and cell yields were alike across patients and healthy donors. General study findings and limits: Shorter templates might be favored by PCR, equally in patients and controls. Sequencing the cDNA could make cells with high TCR expression show up more than they should. Type 1 diabetes patients had fewer VDJ junction insertions and more deletions.

About this clone itself: Its antigen is unknown.

Expressed TCRB transcripts got sequenced, as all isolated RNA was reverse transcribed. Assay used: immunoSEQ multiplex PCR; TCRdb lists only in-frame clones, some missing. The sample shows more than 150,000 clones, roughly an eighth of them seen only once. V lost 4 bases and J lost 3; bases outside the gene matches: 8. The length of the CDR3 is 15 residues. Germline assignment: CDR1 GTSNPN and CDR2 SVGIG (reference sequence). The source of this sequence is a woman between 18 and 29 years old in good health. Input material: central memory CD4+ T cells from blood. V usage is TRBV30 and J usage is TRBJ2-3; 9 bases align to TRBD1. This chain's CDR3 is CAWKDRGLRTDTQYF. The CDR3 DNA is TGTGCCTGGAAGGACAGGGGCTTGAGGACAGATACGCAGTATTTT.